This is a list of T cell receptor beta chains from one sample in a study of shared clonotypes between healthy human individuals. Method: immunoSEQ multiplex PCR; TCRdb's copy keeps in-frame clones and lacks some. The sample has fewer than 2.5 million clones; over 85% are singletons. Sequencing input: naive CD4+ T cells from PBMCs. The source of these receptors is a young man in good health. Some clones in this sample may be carry-over from other donors' samples. CDR3s include the opening cysteine and the closing phenylalanine or tryptophan. The order of the fields is J gene, D gene, clone size, V gene, CDR3 DNA, CDR3 protein. D genes are given only for firm matches. A row's size may be missing; if present it is once, few, many or a size class.

j_gene: TRBJ2-1; d_gene: TRBD2; abundance: -; v_gene: TRBV28; CDR3nt: TGTGCCAGCAGTCTCCTCGGAGGCGGGAGGATGTATGAGCAGTTCTTC; CDR3aa: CASSLLGGGRMYEQFF
j_gene: TRBJ2-7; d_gene: -; abundance: -; v_gene: TRBV7-9; CDR3nt: TGTGCCAGCAGCGCCACTACTTACTACGAGCAGTACTTC; CDR3aa: CASSATTYYEQYF
j_gene: TRBJ1-5; d_gene: -; abundance: -; v_gene: TRBV28; CDR3nt: TGTGCCAGCTTTCGGCCTAATCAGCCCCAGCATTTT; CDR3aa: CASFRPNQPQHF
j_gene: TRBJ1-5; d_gene: TRBD1; abundance: few; v_gene: TRBV2; CDR3nt: TGTGCCAGCAGCCAGGGACAGGGGGCGCAGCCCCAGCATTTT; CDR3aa: CASSQGQGAQPQHF
j_gene: TRBJ2-7; d_gene: -; abundance: -; v_gene: TRBV28; CDR3nt: TGTGCCACCATAAAGGACCAGGGCGAGCAGTACTTC; CDR3aa: CATIKDQGEQYF
j_gene: TRBJ1-2; d_gene: TRBD1; abundance: -; v_gene: TRBV29-1; CDR3nt: TGCAGCGTAGGGGACAGGGTGGACTATGGCTACACCTTC; CDR3aa: CSVGDRVDYGYTF
j_gene: TRBJ2-7; d_gene: TRBD2; abundance: once; v_gene: TRBV5-1; CDR3nt: TGCGCCAGCAGCTTGGGTCGGCTAGCGGGAGAGGAGGGGGAGCAGTACTTC; CDR3aa: CASSLGRLAGEEGEQYF
j_gene: TRBJ2-5; d_gene: -; abundance: -; v_gene: TRBV11-3; CDR3nt: TGTGCCAGCAGCTTTTCACTGCAAGAGACCCAGTACTTC; CDR3aa: CASSFSLQETQYF
j_gene: TRBJ2-1; d_gene: TRBD2; abundance: once; v_gene: TRBV18; CDR3nt: TGTGCCAGCTCACCACCTGGACTAGCGGGGGCTCTTGCGCAGTTCTTC; CDR3aa: CASSPPGLAGALAQFF
j_gene: TRBJ2-1; d_gene: -; abundance: -; v_gene: TRBV9; CDR3nt: TGTGCCAGCAGCGTCCGGACAGTAACTAACAATGAGCAGTTCTTC; CDR3aa: CASSVRTVTNNEQFF
j_gene: TRBJ2-5; d_gene: TRBD1; abundance: -; v_gene: TRBV19; CDR3nt: TGTGCCAGTAGAGACAGGGGTCTGGAAACCCAGTACTTC; CDR3aa: CASRDRGLETQYF
j_gene: TRBJ1-1; d_gene: -; abundance: -; v_gene: TRBV5-4; CDR3nt: TGTGCCAGCAGCTTGGGAATGAGGACAGACGAAGCTTTCTTT; CDR3aa: CASSLGMRTDEAFF
j_gene: TRBJ1-2; d_gene: TRBD1; abundance: -; v_gene: TRBV6-5; CDR3nt: TGTGCCAGCAGACCCGGGACAGGCGGGAACTATGGCTACACCTTC; CDR3aa: CASRPGTGGNYGYTF
j_gene: TRBJ2-7; d_gene: -; abundance: -; v_gene: TRBV29-1; CDR3nt: TGCAGCGTGGGTACGGACCGGCCCTACGAGCAGTACTTC; CDR3aa: CSVGTDRPYEQYF
j_gene: TRBJ2-7; d_gene: -; abundance: -; v_gene: TRBV7-2; CDR3nt: TGTGCCAGCAGCCCCGGCGGAGCCATACGGGGGCTCGAGCAGTACTTC; CDR3aa: CASSPGGAIRGLEQYF
j_gene: TRBJ2-1; d_gene: -; abundance: once; v_gene: TRBV30; CDR3nt: TGTGCCTGGGGTCAGTCGGGGATTGCCTACAATGAGCAGTTCTTC; CDR3aa: CAWGQSGIAYNEQFF
j_gene: TRBJ2-1; d_gene: -; abundance: -; v_gene: TRBV5-1; CDR3nt: TGCGCCAGCAGCTTGTCTCCGGGAGTGAGCAATGAGCAGTTCTTC; CDR3aa: CASSLSPGVSNEQFF
j_gene: TRBJ2-3; d_gene: -; abundance: once; v_gene: TRBV6-5; CDR3nt: TGTGCCAGCAGTTACAAACGACCATACACAGATACGCAGTATTTT; CDR3aa: CASSYKRPYTDTQYF
j_gene: TRBJ2-7; d_gene: -; abundance: -; v_gene: TRBV9; CDR3nt: TGTGCCAGCAGCGAGGGACAAAGCTCCTACGAGCAGTACTTC; CDR3aa: CASSEGQSSYEQYF
j_gene: TRBJ2-1; d_gene: TRBD2; abundance: few; v_gene: TRBV5-6; CDR3nt: TGTGCCAGCAGCCTCGGGACTAGTATGTTCTTC; CDR3aa: CASSLGTSMFF
j_gene: TRBJ1-4; d_gene: -; abundance: -; v_gene: TRBV6-1; CDR3nt: TGTGCCAGCAGTGAACAGGCAACTAATGAAAAACTGTTTTTT; CDR3aa: CASSEQATNEKLFF
j_gene: TRBJ2-5; d_gene: -; abundance: once; v_gene: TRBV5-1; CDR3nt: TGCGCCAGCAGCTTGCGCGGGGAAGAGACCCAGTACTTC; CDR3aa: CASSLRGEETQYF
j_gene: TRBJ2-3; d_gene: TRBD1; abundance: once; v_gene: TRBV4-3; CDR3nt: TGCGCCAGCAGCCAAGTACAGGGGCATGGTCCAGATACGCAGTATTTT; CDR3aa: CASSQVQGHGPDTQYF
j_gene: TRBJ1-1; d_gene: TRBD1; abundance: -; v_gene: TRBV5-1; CDR3nt: TGCGCCAGCAGCTTGGAACAGGGGAGGGGTACTGAAGCTTTCTTT; CDR3aa: CASSLEQGRGTEAFF